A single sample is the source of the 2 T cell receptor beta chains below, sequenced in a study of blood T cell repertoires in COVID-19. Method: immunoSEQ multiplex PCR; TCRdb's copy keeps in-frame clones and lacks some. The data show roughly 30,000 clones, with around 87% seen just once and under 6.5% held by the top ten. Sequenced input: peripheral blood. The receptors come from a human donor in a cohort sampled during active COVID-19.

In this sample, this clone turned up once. This chain's CDR3 is CASSPTAGNTIYF. For the CDR3, the DNA is TGTGCCAGCTCACCCACGGCTGGAAACACCATATATTTT. The rearrangement joins TRBV18 to TRBJ1-3; D gene ambiguous. CDR1 is KGHSH and CDR2 is LQKENI in the germline V gene. The CDR3 covers 13 residues. The V gene lost 3 bases and the J gene lost 2 bases, with 5 bases spanning the gap. The complete variable domain, with remaining parts taken from reference TRBV18 and TRBJ1-3, reads NAGVMQNPRHLVRRRGQEARLRCSPMKGHSHVYWYRQLPEEGLKFMVYLQKENIIDESGMPKERFSAEFPKEGPSILRIQQVVRGDSAAYFCASSPTAGNTIYFGEGSWLTVV.

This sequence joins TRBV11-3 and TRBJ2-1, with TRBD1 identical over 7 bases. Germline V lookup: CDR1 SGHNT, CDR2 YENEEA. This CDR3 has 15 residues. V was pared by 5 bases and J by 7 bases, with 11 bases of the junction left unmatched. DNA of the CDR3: TGTGCCAGCAGCCCAACCCCGGGACAGATGAATGAGCAGTTCTTC. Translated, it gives CASSPTPGQMNEQFF.